The 27 T cell receptor beta chains presented below share a single source sample, sequenced in a study of TIL therapy for anti-PD-1-resistant metastatic lung cancer. The immunoSEQ assay was v3. Clones were read by immunoSEQ multiplex PCR, and TCRdb kept only the in-frame ones, dropping some. Of approximately 95,000 clones listed, less than 70% are singletons. This sample's time point: pre-treatment sample, taken before nivolumab and TIL therapy. Most excised metastases sampled were pleural nodules or supraclavicular lymph nodes. Sample: tumor tissue, taken at baseline. The receptors stem from a person aged 25 to 80 with non-small cell lung cancer.

The chain has TRBV2 and TRBJ2-7; D call uncertain. Germline CDR1 SNHLY, CDR2 FYNNEI. Between the trimmed V and J ends, which lost 2 bases and 2 bases, there was a span of 4 bases. The CDR3 contains 12 residues. The CDR3 sequence: CASSELAYEQYF. DNA of the CDR3: TGTGCCAGCAGTGAACTGGCCTACGAGCAGTACTTC.

J is TRBJ2-7 and V is TRBV27, with a weak D call TRBD1 (6 bases). Germline V CDR1 and CDR2: MNHEY, SMNVEV (reference sequence). V gave up 5 bases and J gave up 0 bases, with 14 bases separating them. The CDR3 is 15 amino acids. CDR3 nucleotides: TGTGCCAGCAGTCTAACCGGGACACCCTCCTACGAGCAGTACTTC. This codes for CASSLTGTPSYEQYF.

This clone was counted a few times. This CDR3 is CASSYVEETTGELFF. CDR3 in DNA: TGTGCCAGCAGTTACGTAGAGGAGACCACCGGGGAGCTGTTTTTT. The gene calls are TRBV6-2 or TRBV6-3 and TRBJ2-2; D remains ambiguous. This CDR3 contains 15 residues. Between the trimmed V and J ends, which lost 2 bases and 4 bases, there was a span of 11 bases. CDR1 and CDR2 from the germline V gene are MNHEY and SVGEGT.

V is TRBV7-2 and J is TRBJ2-7, with TRBD1 as a possible D gene (6 bases). Trimming pared 5 bases from V and 2 bases from J, leaving 16 bases between. Looked up from germline, CDR1 is SGHTA and CDR2 is FQGNSA. The CDR3 loop spans 15 amino acids. DNA of the CDR3: TGTGCCAGCAGCAACCAGGGTGGGGGCCCCTACGAGCAGTACTTC. Amino acids: CASSNQGGGPYEQYF.

CDR3: CASSSRWGEQFF. The DNA for the CDR3 is TGTGCCAGCAGCTCACGCTGGGGGGAGCAGTTCTTC. This sequence joins TRBV27 and TRBJ2-1, with D possibly called TRBD1 or TRBD2 (5 bases each). The CDR3 is 12 amino acids. V lost 6 bases and J 10 bases, leaving 13 bases between the germline ends. Germline loops: CDR1 MNHEY, CDR2 SMNVEV (reference sequence).

This clone is medium-sized by share. The rearrangement links TRBV15 to TRBJ2-2; 7 bases match TRBD1. CDR1 is LNHNV and CDR2 is YYDKDF in the germline V gene (reference sequence). The CDR3 has 14 residues. Trimming at V came to 9 bases and at J to 1 base, leaving 5 bases not matched to a gene. The CDR3 protein is CATTGTENTGELFF. CDR3 DNA sequence: TGTGCCACAACCGGGACAGAGAACACCGGGGAGCTGTTTTTT.

This rearrangement joins TRBV27 to TRBJ1-2; 8 nucleotides match TRBD1. V shed 6 bases, J shed 6 bases, and the junction held 12 bases outside the gene matches. CDR1 and CDR2 (germline): MNHEY, SMNVEV (reference sequence). The CDR3 is 15 amino acids. CDR3 sequence (DNA): TGTGCCAGCAGCGGACTCACAGGGGGGTTAGATGGCTACACCTTC. It encodes CASSGLTGGLDGYTF.

V usage is TRBV7-8 and J usage is TRBJ2-3; 10 positions agree with TRBD2. After removal of 3 bases from V and 6 bases from J, the junction contained 9 bases not matched to a gene. The CDR3 runs 16 residues. Germline V lookup: CDR1 SGHVS, CDR2 FQNEAQ. CDR3 DNA: TGTGCCAGCAGCTTTTCTATAGCGGGAGGAGGTGATACGCAGTATTTT. Translated: CASSFSIAGGGDTQYF.

This clone appeared many times. The chain employs TRBV29-1 and TRBJ1-5, with a weak D call TRBD1 (5 bases). This CDR3 has 13 amino acids. Deletions cut 4 bases from V and 6 bases from J, with 13 bases between. Germline-derived CDR1 and CDR2 are SQVTM and ANQGSEA. CDR3 sequence: CSVVGQGGQPQHF. As DNA, the CDR3 is TGCAGCGTTGTAGGGCAGGGTGGTCAGCCCCAGCATTTT.

This clone came up a few times. This chain connects TRBV7-3 to TRBJ1-1; D is ambiguous. The ends were cut back, 3 bases at V and 1 base at J, with 6 bases in the middle. Germline CDR1 reads SGHTA; CDR2 reads FQGTGA. CDR3 length equals 13 residues. The CDR3 DNA reads TGTGCCAGCAGCTTGGGTGAGAACACTGAAGCTTTCTTT. This encodes CASSLGENTEAFF. Supplemented by reference TRBV7-3 and TRBJ1-1, the full variable domain reads GAGVSQTPSNKVTEKGKYVELRCDPISGHTALYWYRQSLGQGPEFLIYFQGTGAADDSGLPNDRFFAVRPEGSVSTLKIQRTERGDSAVYLCASSLGENTEAFFGQGTRLTVV.

V is TRBV7-2 and J is TRBJ2-3; D ambiguous. V was cut by 1 base and J by 6 bases, with 11 bases left in between. The CDR3 totals 14 residues. The germline gives CDR1 SGHTA, CDR2 FQGNSA. CDR3 amino acids: CASSLDRASDTQYF. CDR3 nucleotides: TGTGCCAGCAGCTTAGACCGGGCCTCCGATACGCAGTATTTT.

V and J are TRBV24-1 and TRBJ2-5; weak D call: TRBD2 (6 bases). Deletions cut 1 base from V and 5 bases from J, with 16 bases between. Germline V gene lookup returns CDR1 KGHDR and CDR2 SFDVKD. The CDR3 runs to 16 residues. The CDR3 here is CATSDFPYRGGETQYF. CDR3 nucleotides: TGTGCCACCAGTGATTTCCCCTACCGTGGGGGGGAGACCCAGTACTTC.

The chain links TRBV12-3 or TRBV12-4 to TRBJ1-5; D unresolved. This CDR3 comprises 12 residues. With 6 bases removed from V and 9 bases from J, the gap between germline ends came to 12 bases. The CDR3 DNA is TGTGCCAGCAGCACCGACCCCGGGCCCCAGCATTTT. Protein: CASSTDPGPQHF.

The J gene is TRBJ2-1, the V gene TRBV6-6; D is undetermined. This CDR3 has 15 residues. The germline V gene encodes CDR1 MNHNY and CDR2 SVGAGI (reference sequence). V was pared by 6 bases and J by 6 bases, with 18 bases between. Written as DNA, the CDR3 is TGTGCCAGCAGAAACTCCTGGGATCTGGGCAATGAGCAGTTCTTC. It yields the protein CASRNSWDLGNEQFF.

V usage is TRBV4-3 and J usage is TRBJ2-5, with D perhaps given as TRBD1 or TRBD2 (5 bases each). The CDR3 is 18 amino acids. CDR1 is LGHNA, CDR2 YSLEER, per germline. The V gene lost 3 bases and the J gene lost 2 bases, with 22 bases spanning the gap. The CDR3 DNA is TGCGCCAGCAGCCAGGCCCTCGGGACCACGCCTCGTCAAGAGACCCAGTACTTC. Translated: CASSQALGTTPRQETQYF.

This clone has a handful of counts. The chain has TRBV6-2 or TRBV6-3 and TRBJ1-4; 12 nucleotides match TRBD1. V trimming: 4 bases; J trimming: 4 bases; junction bases outside the gene matches: 7. CDR1 is MNHEY and CDR2 is SVGEGT in the germline V gene. The CDR3 spans 17 residues. CDR3: CASSFRDRGQINEKLFF. The CDR3 region has the DNA TGTGCCAGCAGTTTCCGGGACAGGGGGCAGATTAATGAAAAACTGTTTTTT.

The DNA for the CDR3 is TGTGCCAGTAGTATAAGTGGGGGGCATGAGCAGTTCTTC. Residues: CASSISGGHEQFF. V usage is TRBV19 and J usage is TRBJ2-1, with D perhaps TRBD1 or TRBD2 (6 bases each). The CDR3 runs to 13 residues. The V end lost 2 bases, the J end lost 8 bases, and 10 bases lay between the germline ends. CDR1 is LNHDA, CDR2 SQIVND, per germline (reference sequence).

The table lists this clone with a few counts. The V and J genes are TRBV19 and TRBJ2-2; D is possibly TRBD1 (6 bases). Trimming pared 6 bases from V and 0 bases from J, leaving 11 bases between. Germline-derived CDR1 and CDR2 are LNHDA and SQIVND (reference sequence). CDR3 size: 15 residues. Written as DNA, the CDR3 is TGTGCCAGTAGAAGACAGGTAACGAACACCGGGGAGCTGTTTTTT. It translates to CASRRQVTNTGELFF.

This clone was picked up one time. The chain combines TRBV7-2 with TRBJ2-7; no clear D gene. The germline gives CDR1 SGHTA, CDR2 FQGNSA. V was cut by 0 bases and J by 2 bases, with 8 bases left in between. The CDR3 runs to 14 residues. CDR3 amino acids: CASSLAVETYEQYF. CDR3 DNA sequence: TGTGCCAGCAGCTTAGCGGTAGAAACCTACGAGCAGTACTTC.

This clone was picked up a small number of times. This chain links TRBV6-1 with TRBJ1-1, with D possibly being TRBD1 (5 bases). CDR3 length: 14 amino acids. The ends were cut back, 0 bases at V and 0 bases at J, with 5 bases in the middle. The germline V gene has CDR1 MNHNS and CDR2 SASEGT. The CDR3 bases are TGTGCCAGCAGTGAAGCGGGGCTGAACACTGAAGCTTTCTTT. The encoded protein is CASSEAGLNTEAFF.

This clone has only a few counts. The rearrangement links TRBV19 to TRBJ2-1; unclear D gene. Trimming cost V 7 bases and J 3 bases, with 16 bases left between them. Germline assignment: CDR1 LNHDA and CDR2 SQIVND (reference sequence). This CDR3 region has 15 residues. The CDR3 DNA is TGTGCCAGTAAAATAGTGTACGTCGGCTACAATGAGCAGTTCTTC. Its translation: CASKIVYVGYNEQFF.

The chain has TRBV29-1 and TRBJ2-7; perhaps TRBD1 as D (5 bases). This CDR3 has 14 amino acids. Trimming stripped 0 bases from V and 2 bases from J, with 11 bases between. In germline, CDR1 is SQVTM, CDR2 ANQGSEA. The CDR3 DNA follows: TGCAGCGTTGAAGATCCTTACAGGACCTACGAGCAGTACTTC. The encoded protein is CSVEDPYRTYEQYF.

The chain recombines TRBV27 with TRBJ1-5; D call uncertain. Per the germline V gene, CDR1 is MNHEY and CDR2 is SMNVEV (reference sequence). This CDR3 has 12 residues. V was pared by 3 bases and J by 6 bases, with 6 bases between. CDR3 sequence reads: CASSLMGQPQHF. The CDR3, as DNA: TGTGCCAGCAGTTTGATGGGTCAGCCCCAGCATTTT.

This clone was observed a handful of times. V usage is TRBV10-3 and J usage is TRBJ2-7; D is perhaps TRBD2 (5 bases). Trimming removed 2 bases at V and 5 bases at J, with 10 bases between. CDR1 is ENHRY and CDR2 is SYGVKD in the germline V gene. This CDR3 has 13 amino acids. The CDR3 region is CAISERLADEQYF. The CDR3 DNA sequence: TGTGCCATCAGTGAGAGGCTAGCCGACGAGCAGTACTTC.

The chain carries TRBV7-2 and TRBJ2-6, with a tentative D call TRBD2 (5 bases). The CDR3 is made up of 16 amino acids. Germline V gene data show CDR1 as SGHTA and CDR2 as FQGNSA. With 5 bases removed from V and 1 base from J, the gap between germline ends came to 12 bases. The CDR3 DNA is TGTGCCAGCAGCCCCGCGGGCCAGTCTGGGGCCAACGTCCTGACTTTC. The encoded protein is CASSPAGQSGANVLTF.

V and J are TRBV29-1 and TRBJ2-5; D is perhaps TRBD1 (5 bases). The CDR3 runs to 12 residues. V was cut by 7 bases and J by 4 bases, with 13 bases left in between. Germline lookup yields CDR1 SQVTM and CDR2 ANQGSEA. DNA of the CDR3: TGCAGCGCCTGGGAAGGGGTAGAGACCCAGTACTTC. Encoded protein: CSAWEGVETQYF.

The V and J genes are TRBV9 and TRBJ1-1; possibly TRBD1 for D (6 bases). Between the trimmed V and J ends, which lost 4 bases and 8 bases, there was a span of 15 bases. In germline, CDR1 is SGDLS, CDR2 YYNGEE. The CDR3 spans 13 residues. CDR3 nucleotides: TGTGCCAGCAGCAGCAGAGGGGGGGCGGAAGCTTTCTTT. Protein: CASSSRGGAEAFF. Using reference TRBV9 and TRBJ1-1 for the parts outside the CDR3, the full variable domain is DSGVTQTPKHLITATGQRVTLRCSPRSGDLSVYWYQQSLDQGLQFLIQYYNGEERAKGNILERFSAQQFPDLHSELNLSSLELGDSALYFCASSSRGGAEAFFGQGTRLTVV.